The 24 T cell receptor beta chains given below trace back to one sample, sequenced in a study of blood T cell repertoires in COVID-19. The repertoire was sequenced with immunoSEQ multiplex PCR; TCRdb's copy has only in-frame clones and lacks some. The data show around 250,000 clones, under 90% seen once. The sequencing input was PBMCs or T cells enriched from blood (not recorded which). These receptors all come from a man aged 25-45 years with acute COVID-19.

The chain combines TRBV7-9 with TRBJ2-1; D gene ambiguous. The V gene's germline CDR1 is SEHNR and CDR2 FQNEAQ (reference sequence). This CDR3 region has 12 residues. V lost 5 bases and J lost 8, with 10 bases in between. In DNA form, the CDR3 reads TGTGCCAGCAGCCCCCCCGCAGATGAGCAGTTCTTC. It specifies CASSPPADEQFF. The full variable domain, with the rest looked up from reference TRBV7-9 and TRBJ2-1, is DTGVSQNPRHKITKRGQNVTFRCDPISEHNRLYWYRQTLGQGPEFLTYFQNEAQLEKSRLLSDRFSAERPKGSFSTLEIQRTEQGDSAMYLCASSPPADEQFFGPGTRLTVL.

This chain joins TRBV7-8 and TRBJ1-4, with 7 bases lining up with TRBD1. CDR1 and CDR2 from the germline V gene are SGHVS and FQNEAQ. CDR3 length: 15 residues. Unmatched junction bases numbered 11, after V lost 5 bases and J lost 8 bases. Written as DNA, the CDR3 is TGTGCCAGCAGCACGTCGACAGGGTCCAAGGAAAAACTGTTTTTT. Its protein product is CASSTSTGSKEKLFF.

V gene TRBV5-1 combines with J gene TRBJ1-3; 9 bases are a match to TRBD1. With 0 bases clipped from V and 6 bases from J, the junction kept 7 bases outside the gene matches. The CDR3 runs to 16 residues. Germline V lookup: CDR1 SGHRS, CDR2 YFSETQ. CDR3 nucleotide sequence: TGCGCCAGCAGCTTGGTTGGACAGGGGTTTGAAAACACCATATATTTT. Translated, it gives CASSLVGQGFENTIYF. Full variable domain (missing parts from reference TRBV5-1 and TRBJ1-3): KAGVTQTPRYLIKTRGQQVTLSCSPISGHRSVSWYQQTPGQGLQFLFEYFSETQRNKGNFPGRFSGRQFSNSRSEMNVSTLELGDSALYLCASSLVGQGFENTIYFGEGSWLTVV.

The chain recombines TRBV15 with TRBJ2-5; TRBD1 might be the D (7 bases). Trimming took off 3 bases at V and 4 bases at J, with 15 bases between the two ends. Per the germline V gene, CDR1 is LNHNV and CDR2 is YYDKDF (reference sequence). This CDR3 region has 15 residues. The CDR3 protein is CATSSGSRGLETQYF. The CDR3 DNA is TGTGCCACCAGCAGCGGGAGCAGGGGGTTAGAGACCCAGTACTTC.

This clone has more than one count but fewer than ten. The chain couples TRBV27 to TRBJ1-6, with unresolved D. Trimming shortened V by 4 bases and J by 8 bases, and 3 bases separated the two germline ends. CDR3 length: 11 residues. CDR1 and CDR2 from the germline V gene are MNHEY and SMNVEV (reference sequence). The CDR3 DNA reads TGTGCCAGCAGTTGCGATTCACCCCTCCACTTT. Its protein product is CASSCDSPLHF.

The chain couples TRBV2 to TRBJ1-2, with 10 bases lining up with TRBD1. This CDR3 has 14 residues. From germline, CDR1 is SNHLY and CDR2 FYNNEI. DNA for the CDR3: TGTGACAGGGTCCCGGGACAGGGGCTTAGCGGCTACACCTTC. Translated, it gives CDRVPGQGLSGYTF.

V gene TRBV12-3 or TRBV12-4 combines with J gene TRBJ2-3; D call uncertain. Trimming left V 5 bases short and J 6 bases short, with 9 bases between. CDR3 length: 12 residues. The CDR3 region is CASSPAFDTQYF. The DNA for the CDR3 is TGTGCCAGCAGTCCTGCGTTTGATACGCAGTATTTT.

The chain recombines TRBV19 with TRBJ1-5, with a weak D call TRBD1 (6 bases). CDR3 size: 16 residues. Germline CDR1 LNHDA, CDR2 SQIVND (reference sequence). Trimming shortened V by 7 bases and J by 7 bases, and 23 bases separated the two germline ends. This CDR3 is CASNDGTPFAEQPQHF. The CDR3 nucleotides read TGTGCCAGTAATGACGGGACACCCTTCGCGGAGCAGCCCCAGCATTTT. Filled out from reference TRBV19 and TRBJ1-5, the complete variable domain reads DGGITQSPKYLFRKEGQNVTLSCEQNLNHDAMYWYRQDPGQGLRLIYYSQIVNDFQKGDIAEGYSVSREKKESFPLTVTSAQKNPTAFYLCASNDGTPFAEQPQHFGDGTRLSIL.

The V gene is TRBV11-2, the J gene TRBJ1-5; D gene ambiguous. Looked up from germline, CDR1 is SGHAT and CDR2 is FQNNGV. Trimming shortened V by 6 bases and J by 3 bases, and 15 bases separated the two germline ends. The CDR3 consists of 15 residues. The CDR3 bases are TGTGCCAGCAGTCTTCGGACGGACTTCAATCAGCCCCAGCATTTT. Translating gives CASSLRTDFNQPQHF.

Comments on this clone: Other nucleotide sequences in the sample specify the same CDR3. This chain uses TRBV28 with TRBJ1-3; the D gene is possibly TRBD1 (6 bases). Between the trimmed V and J ends, which lost 1 base and 2 bases, there was a span of 6 bases. The CDR3 runs 14 residues. CDR1 MDHEN and CDR2 SYDVKM come from the germline V gene. The CDR3 reads CASSLSGAGNTIYF. The CDR3 region has the DNA TGTGCCAGCAGTTTATCAGGGGCTGGAAACACCATATATTTT.

J is TRBJ1-1 and V is TRBV2; D is undetermined. Germline V gene data show CDR1 as SNHLY and CDR2 as FYNNEI. The ends were cut back, 5 bases at V and 4 bases at J, with 20 bases in the middle. The CDR3 length is 16 residues. CDR3: CASSPIGSGGITEAFF. CDR3 coding DNA: TGTGCCAGCAGTCCCATCGGGTCCGGAGGGATCACTGAAGCTTTCTTT.

CDR3 sequence: CAWENNEQFF. Here the CDR3 DNA reads TGTGCCTGGGAGAACAATGAGCAGTTCTTC. The chain has TRBV30 and TRBJ2-1, with unresolved D. Per the germline V gene, CDR1 is GTSNPN and CDR2 is SVGIG (reference sequence). This CDR3 spans 10 amino acids. Trimming took off 5 bases at V and 5 bases at J, with 4 bases between the two ends. The full variable domain, completed using reference TRBV30 and TRBJ2-1, is SQTIHQWPATLVQPVGSPLSLECTVEGTSNPNLYWYRQAAGRGLQLLFYSVGIGQISSEVPQNLSASRPQDRQFILSSKKLLLSDSGFYLCAWENNEQFFGPGTRLTVL.

The rearrangement links TRBV19 to TRBJ1-2; D remains ambiguous. V lost 6 bases, J lost 5 bases, and 10 bases lay in between. Germline V lookup: CDR1 LNHDA, CDR2 SQIVND (reference sequence). This CDR3 has 12 amino acids. CDR3 coding DNA: TGTGCCAGTAGCCCTCAGGCATATGGCTACACCTTC. It yields the protein CASSPQAYGYTF.

This clone was detected once. The chain uses TRBV28 and TRBJ2-2; D possibly corresponds to TRBD1 (6 bases). Germline V gene data show CDR1 as MDHEN and CDR2 as SYDVKM. This CDR3 spans 15 amino acids. The V end was cut by 5 bases, the J end by 1 base, with 11 bases between. The CDR3 DNA reads as TGTGCCAGCAGTCTAAGGACAGAGAACACCGGGGAGCTGTTTTTT. This encodes CASSLRTENTGELFF.

Notes on this clone: Other DNA sequences within the sample encode an identical CDR3. V usage is TRBV18 and J usage is TRBJ1-3, with a tentative D call TRBD1 (5 bases). V was cut by 0 bases and J by 2 bases, with 8 bases left in between. In germline, CDR1 is KGHSH, CDR2 LQKENI. The CDR3 spans 15 residues. CDR3: CASSPPGGTGNTIYF. CDR3 bases: TGTGCCAGCTCACCACCGGGGGGGACTGGAAACACCATATATTTT.

The count of this clone is one. The genes are TRBV5-1 and TRBJ1-1; D might be TRBD1 (5 bases). Germline V gene data show CDR1 as SGHRS and CDR2 as YFSETQ. This CDR3 is built from 15 residues. Trimming cost V 2 bases and J 1 base, with 12 bases left between them. CDR3 in amino acids: CASSLREGTNTEAFF. DNA for the CDR3: TGCGCCAGCAGCTTAAGGGAGGGGACGAACACTGAAGCTTTCTTT.

The chain links TRBV3-1 (or the pseudogene TRBV3-2) to TRBJ1-5; 11 bases align to TRBD1. The CDR3 has 16 amino acids. Germline-derived CDR1 and CDR2 are LGHDT and YNNKEL (reference sequence). Trimming at V came to 3 bases and at J to 7 bases, leaving 8 bases not matched to a gene. The DNA of the CDR3 is TGTGCCAGCAGCCATGCCGGGACAGGGGGTCTCCAGCCCCAGCATTTT. Its translation is CASSHAGTGGLQPQHF.

The genes are TRBV5-8 and TRBJ2-1, with D perhaps matching TRBD2 (6 bases). Trimming took 5 bases from V and 0 from J, leaving 15 bases between them. The CDR3 loop spans 16 amino acids. CDR1 SGHTS and CDR2 YDEGEE come from the germline V gene. The CDR3, as DNA: TGTGCCAGCAGATTAGAACGGGGGAGCTCCTACAATGAGCAGTTCTTC. This encodes CASRLERGSSYNEQFF.

The chain employs TRBV11-2 and TRBJ1-6, with D perhaps TRBD1 (6 bases). The CDR3 spans 15 residues. The germline V and J ends were trimmed by 4 bases and 7 bases, with 14 bases remaining between them. The V gene's germline CDR1 is SGHAT and CDR2 FQNNGV. CDR3 sequence reads: CASSSSTGSNSPLHF. The CDR3 DNA reads as TGTGCCAGCAGCTCCTCGACAGGATCAAATTCACCCCTCCACTTT.

J is TRBJ2-5 and V is TRBV5-1, with D possibly being TRBD2 (7 bases). The germline V and J ends were trimmed by 4 bases and 5 bases, with 18 bases remaining between them. This CDR3 is built from 15 residues. Per germline, CDR1 SGHRS and CDR2 YFSETQ. CDR3 loop: CASSVGGAHGETQYF. The CDR3 DNA follows: TGCGCCAGCAGCGTTGGGGGGGCGCACGGGGAGACCCAGTACTTC.

The chain joins TRBV10-3 to TRBJ1-2, with 9 bases matching TRBD1. The CDR3 length is 14 residues. The germline V gene encodes CDR1 ENHRY and CDR2 SYGVKD. V shed 6 bases, J shed 1 base, and the junction held 3 bases outside the gene matches. The CDR3 DNA is TGTGCCATCAGAGAGGACAGGGGTAACTATGGCTACACCTTC. Translated: CAIREDRGNYGYTF.

The rearrangement joins TRBV28 to TRBJ1-1, with D unclear. The CDR3 has 13 residues. V was trimmed by 6 bases and J by 0 bases, leaving 8 bases between them. Germline V gene data show CDR1 as MDHEN and CDR2 as SYDVKM. In DNA form, the CDR3 reads TGTGCCAGCAGCCTTACATTGAACACTGAAGCTTTCTTT. It specifies CASSLTLNTEAFF.

This clone was found once. This chain uses TRBV5-1 with TRBJ1-2; no firm D call. V was pared by 4 bases and J by 4 bases, with 20 bases between. CDR1 is SGHRS and CDR2 is YFSETQ in the germline V gene. The CDR3 sequence is 16 residues long. CDR3 in amino acids: CASSLRPDAGPYGYTF. The CDR3 DNA follows: TGCGCCAGCAGCCTAAGACCCGACGCGGGTCCCTATGGCTACACCTTC. The full variable domain, its missing parts supplied by reference TRBV5-1 and TRBJ1-2, is KAGVTQTPRYLIKTRGQQVTLSCSPISGHRSVSWYQQTPGQGLQFLFEYFSETQRNKGNFPGRFSGRQFSNSRSEMNVSTLELGDSALYLCASSLRPDAGPYGYTFGSGTRLTVV.

A word on this clone: The junction departs from the called germline gene at one end, perhaps through a read error. The V gene is TRBV5-1, the J gene TRBJ1-4, with 7 bases identical to TRBD1. The CDR3 has 16 amino acids. The germline V gene has CDR1 SGHRS and CDR2 YFSETQ. The CDR3 DNA reads as TGTGCCAGCAGCTCGAGGACAGGACTTGCTAATGAAAAACTGTTTTTT. Translating it yields CASSSRTGLANEKLFF.